This T cell receptor (beta chain) came from a study of T cell responses to AZD1222 COVID-19 vaccine (dated by TCRdb to the early 2020s). Looking at the study overall: Because spike-specific TCR depth and breadth did not differ between the two schedules, AZD1222 recipients who got a second dose at roughly 4 weeks were pooled with those who got a second dose at roughly 12 weeks. TCR sequencing covered approximately 230 trial participants: about 210 given two doses of AZD1222 and 26 given two doses of MenACWY control vaccine. Trial participants were enrolled by age into subgroups of 18-55, 56-69 and 70-plus years, and around 150, 28 and 57 TCR-sequenced participants, respectively, were included in these subgroups. The paper as a whole reports these results and caveats: In the small 56-69-year group, the increase in depth fell short of significance, most likely because of low power. Participants were mostly white British and included more females than males, and it was suggested by the authors that clonal diversity may have been underestimated. After two AZD1222 doses, spike-specific TCR breadth and depth were significantly higher than at day 0 and than in MenACWY recipients. No day 14 peak-response samples were available, so repertoires were characterized only after the peak T cell response. Conclusions about previously exposed vaccinees were limited because only six AZD1222 recipients were SARS-CoV-2 seropositive at baseline. The whole spike protein was spanned by vaccine-associated CD4 TCRs, and dominant responses were seen in regions 160-218 and 743-854. Reportedly, almost half of the unique spike-specific TCRs recognized epitopes lying outside the regions that are mutated in the B.1.351 and B.1.1.7 variants.

The label giving this sample's time point can be read as: baseline before first vaccination. Vaccinee samples came from UK trials COV001 and COV002, including a single-blind randomized controlled phase 2/3 trial of AZD1222 (ChAdOx1 nCoV-19) in healthy adults. For TCRbeta chain sequencing, PBMC samples from trial participants were taken at day 0 and at day 28 after the second dose. The CDR3 regions of human TCRbeta chains were subjected to immunosequencing. In the paper's pipeline: Repertoire TCRs were checked for matches against a reference library of SARS-CoV-2-specific TCRs that had been generated using the MIRA antigen-specificity platform. Breadth was defined as the fraction of unique TCRs that were SARS-CoV-2-associated, and depth was defined as the fraction of total T cells that were SARS-CoV-2-associated. Using the MIRA data, each spike-specific TCR was assigned both to the spike region to which the TCR was reactive and to a CD4 or CD8 class. Log10-transformed breadth and depth values were compared by one-way ANOVA with Sidak's multiple comparisons tests. The table was pulled from immuneACCESS by TCRdb, which kept in-frame rearrangements only. Such tables lose some clones; where checked, under half of the loss comes from unresolved V genes, and the rest has no known cause. That table gives V, J and clone size, and the DNA gave D and trimming. This sample holds around 160,000 clones; approximately 90% were observed only once. The biggest ten clones account for over 12% of the sample.

With regard to this clone: Its specific antigen is unknown. There are no base qualities to consult, and no much larger clone falls within one base.

Based on the germline V gene (reference sequence), the CDR1 and CDR2 sequences are LGHDT and YNNKEL. Trimming costs V 4 bases and J 8 bases, and their ends lie 18 bases apart. There are 15 amino acids in the CDR3, from cysteine to phenylalanine inclusive. Of the read, only the CDR3 DNA is kept; its 45 bases are in frame from base 1. Recombination joined TRBV3-1 (or the pseudogene TRBV3-2) with TRBJ2-1, with the D assignment possibly TRBD1 or TRBD2, given 5 matching bases for each. This clonotype originated in an adult in good health. Sample: peripheral blood, taken on day 0 of AZD1222 vaccination. The base sequence is TGTGCCAGCAGCCTCCCGGGGCCTCCTAGACATGAGCAGTTCTTC. It translates to CASSLPGPPRHEQFF.